This entry lists 23 T cell receptor beta chains sequenced from one sample in a study of blood T cell repertoires in COVID-19. The assay was immunoSEQ multiplex PCR, and TCRdb's table has in-frame clones only and misses some. The sample consists of around 300,000 clones, approximately 83% of them appearing once. Sequencing used peripheral blood. The source is a woman aged 30 to 39 who had recovered from COVID-19.

This chain links TRBV5-4 with TRBJ2-1; TRBD2 aligns across 10 bases. This CDR3 has 15 amino acids. The germline CDR1 and CDR2 sequences are SGHNT and YYREEE (reference sequence). J was trimmed by 3 bases and V by 0 bases; bases with no gene match: 0. The CDR3 region is CASSLGLAGYNEQFF. For the CDR3, the DNA is TGTGCCAGCAGCTTGGGACTAGCGGGCTACAATGAGCAGTTCTTC.

The rearrangement uses TRBV5-1 and TRBJ2-1, with no clear D. Germline V gene data show CDR1 as SGHRS and CDR2 as YFSETQ. V was clipped by 2 bases and J by 4 bases, with 10 bases between them. The CDR3 spans 14 residues. The CDR3 sequence: CASSFRAAYNEQFF. CDR3 nucleotides: TGCGCCAGCAGCTTTCGTGCGGCATACAATGAGCAGTTCTTC.

The gene calls are TRBV7-9 and TRBJ2-3; the match to TRBD2 covers 12 bases. The CDR3 sequence is 15 residues long. V shed 5 bases, J shed 5 bases, and the junction held 5 bases outside the gene matches. CDR1 is SEHNR and CDR2 is FQNEAQ in the germline V gene (reference sequence). Here the CDR3 DNA reads TGTGCCAGCAGCACACTAGCGGGAGGTGAAGATACGCAGTATTTT. Protein product: CASSTLAGGEDTQYF.

The chain recombines TRBV28 with TRBJ1-1; TRBD1 is a possible D gene (6 bases). The CDR3 sequence is 14 residues long. The V gene lost 4 bases and the J gene lost 10 bases, with 19 bases spanning the gap. The germline CDR1 and CDR2 sequences are MDHEN and SYDVKM. CDR3: CASSSDRRLVGAFF. For the CDR3, the DNA is TGTGCCAGCAGTTCAGACAGGCGGCTGGTGGGAGCTTTCTTT. Variable domain in full (rest from reference TRBV28 and TRBJ1-1): DVKVTQSSRYLVKRTGEKVFLECVQDMDHENMFWYRQDPGLGLRLIYFSYDVKMKEKGDIPEGYSVSREKKERFSLILESASTNQTSMYLCASSSDRRLVGAFFGQGTRLTVV.

This rearrangement joins TRBV9 to TRBJ2-7; TRBD1 agrees at 11 bases. In germline, CDR1 is SGDLS, CDR2 YYNGEE. J gave up 3 bases and V 3 bases, and 11 bases lay outside the gene matches. CDR3 length equals 17 residues. The CDR3 spells CASSEGTGGFKDYEQYF. The CDR3 region has the DNA TGTGCCAGCAGCGAGGGGACAGGGGGGTTTAAAGACTACGAGCAGTACTTC.

This clone has a single count. This chain links TRBV6-6 with TRBJ2-7; 13 bases fit TRBD2. Trimming at V came to 4 bases and at J to 3 bases, leaving 3 bases not matched to a gene. Germline V gene lookup returns CDR1 MNHNY and CDR2 SVGAGI (reference sequence). This CDR3 has 15 residues. In DNA, the CDR3 is TGTGCCAGCAGTTCTGGACTAGCGGGGGACTACGAGCAGTACTTC. Protein product: CASSSGLAGDYEQYF.

The chain recombines TRBV5-5 with TRBJ2-5; tentative D call: TRBD1 (6 bases). Germline-derived CDR1 and CDR2 are SGHKS and YYEKEE (reference sequence). The V and J ends lost 6 bases and 5 bases respectively, with 11 bases between them. The CDR3 loop spans 12 amino acids. The CDR3 sequence: CASTRQGETQYF. DNA of the CDR3: TGTGCCAGCACCCGTCAGGGGGAGACCCAGTACTTC.

V and J are TRBV13 and TRBJ2-1; a weak D match, TRBD2 (6 bases). Germline assignment: CDR1 PRHDT and CDR2 FYEKMQ (reference sequence). This CDR3 is 13 amino acids long. V lost 6 bases, J lost 5 bases, and 11 bases lay in between. CDR3 sequence: CASSRDFNNEQFF. CDR3 bases: TGTGCCAGCAGTCGGGACTTCAACAATGAGCAGTTCTTC. The full variable domain, completed using reference TRBV13 and TRBJ2-1, is AAGVIQSPRHLIKEKRETATLKCYPIPRHDTVYWYQQGPGQDPQFLISFYEKMQSDKGSIPDRFSAQQFSDYHSELNMSSLELGDSALYFCASSRDFNNEQFFGPGTRLTVL.

CDR3: CASRASGINEQYF. The DNA of the CDR3 is TGTGCCAGCAGAGCTAGCGGGATAAACGAGCAGTACTTC. The chain combines TRBV14 with TRBJ2-7; the match to TRBD2 covers 9 bases. The length of the CDR3 is 13 residues. The trim removed 6 bases at V and 5 bases at J, leaving 5 bases unmatched. Germline assignment: CDR1 SGHDN and CDR2 FVKESK.

The chain has TRBV6-6 and TRBJ2-1; 9 bases map to TRBD1. J gave up 9 bases and V 2 bases, and 8 bases lay outside the gene matches. Germline V lookup: CDR1 MNHNY, CDR2 SVGAGI (reference sequence). This CDR3 spans 15 amino acids. DNA for the CDR3: TGTGCCAGCAGTTACGGGGGTACAGGGGGCTCTGAGCAGTTCTTC. This codes for CASSYGGTGGSEQFF.

As DNA, the CDR3 is TGTGCCAGCAATCCGGGACAGGGTTTCGACGAGCAGTACTTC. Encoded protein: CASNPGQGFDEQYF. The chain links TRBV28 to TRBJ2-7, with TRBD1 matching 9 bases. Looked up from germline, CDR1 is MDHEN and CDR2 is SYDVKM. V shed 7 bases and J 5 bases; nucleotides not matched to a gene: 9. CDR3 size: 14 residues.

The rearrangement links TRBV24-1 to TRBJ2-3; D is unclear. Trimming cost V 4 bases and J 0 bases, with 10 bases left between them. The CDR3 consists of 15 residues. Germline-derived CDR1 and CDR2 are KGHDR and SFDVKD. The CDR3 DNA reads as TGTGCCACCAGTGAAACTTCCACTAGCACAGATACGCAGTATTTT. Protein sequence: CATSETSTSTDTQYF.

The chain couples TRBV7-6 to TRBJ1-1, with D perhaps TRBD1 (6 bases). Germline V lookup: CDR1 SGHVS, CDR2 FNYEAQ. CDR3 length: 16 residues. V lost 5 bases to trimming and J lost 1 base, with 17 bases between them. This CDR3 reads CASSPMDSLGNTEAFF. CDR3 sequence (DNA): TGTGCCAGCAGCCCAATGGACAGCTTGGGGAACACTGAAGCTTTCTTT.

V gene TRBV6-2 or TRBV6-3 combines with J gene TRBJ2-3; 10 bases align to TRBD2. Germline trimming cut 1 base from V and 1 base from J; bases unmatched to any gene: 11. CDR1 is MNHEY and CDR2 is SVGEGT in the germline V gene. This CDR3 comprises 19 residues. The CDR3 nucleotides are TGTGCCAGCAGTTACTATAGGTCCACTAGCGGGAATTGCACAGATACGCAGTATTTT. Its translation is CASSYYRSTSGNCTDTQYF.

V usage is TRBV19 and J usage is TRBJ2-1; 7 bases line up with TRBD2. In germline, CDR1 is LNHDA, CDR2 SQIVND (reference sequence). V was clipped by 5 bases and J by 0 bases; unmatched bases: 13. The CDR3 sequence is 18 residues long. The CDR3 loop is CASSWGGIGLDSYNEQFF. CDR3 nucleotides: TGTGCCAGTAGTTGGGGGGGGATAGGCCTAGACTCCTACAATGAGCAGTTCTTC.

The chain links TRBV4-1 to TRBJ2-7; the D gene is possibly TRBD2 (6 bases). The CDR3 loop spans 16 amino acids. Germline CDR1 MGHRA, CDR2 YSYEKL. Trimming cost V 3 bases and J 3 bases, with 18 bases left between them. The CDR3: CASSQATSEGFYEQYF. DNA for the CDR3: TGCGCCAGCAGCCAGGCGACTAGTGAGGGTTTCTACGAGCAGTACTTC.

This chain joins TRBV2 and TRBJ2-1; weak D call: TRBD2 (6 bases). Trimming shortened V by 9 bases and J by 7 bases, and 19 bases separated the two germline ends. Germline V lookup: CDR1 SNHLY, CDR2 FYNNEI. CDR3 length: 14 amino acids. CDR3 nucleotides: TGTGCCAGTACGGGGGACCTCCCTGCGAATGAGCAGTTCTTC. Translation gives CASTGDLPANEQFF.

DNA for the CDR3: TGTGCCAGCAGTGATACTAGGTCTGGGGTGACCCAGTACTTC. It yields the protein CASSDTRSGVTQYF. This rearrangement joins TRBV28 to TRBJ2-5; D is perhaps TRBD2 (5 bases). The CDR3 contains 14 residues. The germline V gene encodes CDR1 MDHEN and CDR2 SYDVKM. Trimming left V 5 bases short and J 7 bases short, with 17 bases between.

The chain employs TRBV28 and TRBJ1-2; 7 bases match TRBD1. V dropped 1 base and J dropped 1; count of bases not matched to a gene: 9. The CDR3 extends over 17 amino acids. The germline CDR1 and CDR2 sequences are MDHEN and SYDVKM. The DNA for the CDR3 is TGTGCCAGCAGTTTATCCCTCCTGGACAGGAATAACTATGGCTACACCTTC. This gives the protein CASSLSLLDRNNYGYTF.

This chain joins TRBV4-1 and TRBJ2-3; perhaps TRBD2 as D (5 bases). The CDR3 is 16 residues long. The germline V gene has CDR1 MGHRA and CDR2 YSYEKL. Trimming stripped 3 bases from V and 6 bases from J, with 19 bases between. CDR3 DNA sequence: TGCGCCAGCAGCCAGGGCCAAGGCGAGGGCATGGATACGCAGTATTTT. Its translation is CASSQGQGEGMDTQYF.

V is TRBV7-2 and J is TRBJ1-5; TRBD1 matches at 9 bases. The CDR3 contains 14 residues. V lost 7 bases and J lost 3; bases outside the gene matches: 4. Germline values: CDR1 SGHTA, CDR2 FQGNSA. This CDR3 reads CASTGQGTNQPQHF. CDR3 nucleotides: TGTGCCAGCACCGGACAGGGGACCAATCAGCCCCAGCATTTT.

The chain is built from TRBV5-4 and TRBJ2-5; D might be TRBD2 (7 bases). Looked up from germline, CDR1 is SGHNT and CDR2 is YYREEE (reference sequence). V gave up 7 bases and J gave up 5 bases, with 21 bases separating them. The CDR3 totals 15 residues. CDR3 in amino acids: CASAVVGGPDETQYF. CDR3 in DNA: TGTGCCAGCGCCGTGGTGGGGGGGCCGGACGAGACCCAGTACTTC.

The V and J genes are TRBV6-4 and TRBJ2-4, with TRBD1 matching 7 bases. The CDR3 runs to 13 residues. V dropped 0 bases and J dropped 8; count of bases not matched to a gene: 1. Germline assignment: CDR1 MRHNA and CDR2 SNTAGT. This chain's CDR3 is CASSDSDRDIQYF. The CDR3 nucleotides read TGTGCCAGCAGTGACTCCGACAGGGACATTCAGTACTTC.